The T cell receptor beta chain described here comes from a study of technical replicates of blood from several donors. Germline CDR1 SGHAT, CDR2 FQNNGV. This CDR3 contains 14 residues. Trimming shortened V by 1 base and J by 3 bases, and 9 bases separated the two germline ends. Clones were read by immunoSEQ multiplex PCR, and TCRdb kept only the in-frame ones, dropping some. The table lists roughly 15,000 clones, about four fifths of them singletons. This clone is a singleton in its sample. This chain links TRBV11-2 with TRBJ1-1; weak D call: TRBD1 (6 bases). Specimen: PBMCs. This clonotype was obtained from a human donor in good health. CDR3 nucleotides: TGTGCCAGCAGCTTAGCAGGGGACGACACTGAAGCTTTCTTT. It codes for CASSLAGDDTEAFF.